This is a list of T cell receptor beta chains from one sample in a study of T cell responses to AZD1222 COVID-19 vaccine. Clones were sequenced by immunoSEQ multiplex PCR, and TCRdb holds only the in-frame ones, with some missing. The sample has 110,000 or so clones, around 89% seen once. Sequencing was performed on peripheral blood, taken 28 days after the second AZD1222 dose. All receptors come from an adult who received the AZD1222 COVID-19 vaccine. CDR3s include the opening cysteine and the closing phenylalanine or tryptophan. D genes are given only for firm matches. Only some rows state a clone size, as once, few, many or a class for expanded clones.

TGTGCCTGGAGCCGGGACAGGGGACCTGAGCAGTTCTTC | CAWSRDRGPEQFF | TRBV30 | TRBD1 | - | TRBJ2-1
TGTGCCAGCAGTTACTCGGACAGGGGGCCGACTGAAGCTTTCTTT | CASSYSDRGPTEAFF | TRBV6-2/TRBV6-3 | TRBD1 | - | TRBJ1-1
TGTGCCAGCAGTCCAGGGACAGGGGAGAGTCATGGCTACACCTTC | CASSPGTGESHGYTF | TRBV6-2/TRBV6-3 | TRBD1 | - | TRBJ1-2
TGCAGTGCTGGGGACCAAGAGACCCAGTACTTC | CSAGDQETQYF | TRBV20-1 | - | once | TRBJ2-5
TGTGCCAGCAGTGACGGGACTAGCGGGTACAATGAGCAGTTCTTC | CASSDGTSGYNEQFF | TRBV6-4 | TRBD2 | - | TRBJ2-1
TGTGCCAGCAGCCCCCCCGGGACGACGAATTCACCCCTCCACTTT | CASSPPGTTNSPLHF | TRBV6-6 | - | - | TRBJ1-6
TGCGCCAGCAGCTTAGTCGCTGGGACTGAAGCTTTCTTT | CASSLVAGTEAFF | TRBV5-1 | - | - | TRBJ1-1
TGTGCCAGCAGTTCGTCCGTGCGTTCACCCCTCCACTTT | CASSSSVRSPLHF | TRBV11-3 | - | - | TRBJ1-6
TGTGCCAGCAGCTTACAGGGCGGCAGTTCACCCCTCCACTTT | CASSLQGGSSPLHF | TRBV7-2 | - | - | TRBJ1-6
TGTGCCAGCAGTTACCCCCGGGACAGGGGGATCGAGCAGTACTTC | CASSYPRDRGIEQYF | TRBV6-2/TRBV6-3 | TRBD1 | - | TRBJ2-7
TGTGCCAGCAGCACTGAAGCGCGGGAAGCTTTCTTT | CASSTEAREAFF | TRBV5-6 | - | - | TRBJ1-1
TGTGCCAGCAGCCCCGCGCAACACTACAATGGGCAGTTCTTC | CASSPAQHYNGQFF | TRBV7-8 | - | - | TRBJ2-1
TGTGCCTGGGAACAGGGAGGGAGGAGAGCTTTCTTT | CAWEQGGRRAFF | TRBV30 | - | - | TRBJ1-1
TGTGCCAGCAGCTACAGGGACAGTCGGGGCTACACCTTC | CASSYRDSRGYTF | TRBV7-2 | TRBD1 | - | TRBJ1-2
TGTGCCAGCTCACCGGGGGGAGGAAATTCACCCCTCCACTTT | CASSPGGGNSPLHF | TRBV18 | - | - | TRBJ1-6
TGCAGTGCTAGTAGACAGGGGGGACAATATTATGGCTACACCTTC | CSASRQGGQYYGYTF | TRBV20-1 | TRBD1 | - | TRBJ1-2
TGTGCCAGCTCATTCGACTACGAGCAGTACTTC | CASSFDYEQYF | TRBV18 | - | - | TRBJ2-7
TGCGCCAGCAGCCAAGTTCCATCATCGATCTCCTATAATTCACCCCTCCACTTT | CASSQVPSSISYNSPLHF | TRBV4-1 | - | - | TRBJ1-6
TGTGCCAGCAGCCAAGTTTGGAACACTGAAGCTTTCTTT | CASSQVWNTEAFF | TRBV3-1/TRBV3-2 | - | - | TRBJ1-1
TGTGCCAGCAGCCCCCGACGTAATCAAGGGCCTTCTGGGGCCAACGTCCTGACTTTC | CASSPRRNQGPSGANVLTF | TRBV7-9 | - | - | TRBJ2-6
TGTGCCAGCAGCGTATGGACAGAAATCGGGAATGGCTACACCTTC | CASSVWTEIGNGYTF | TRBV9 | - | once | TRBJ1-2
TGCGCCAGCAGCCAAGGACAGGGGGATAGTGAAAAACTGTTTTTT | CASSQGQGDSEKLFF | TRBV4-1 | TRBD1 | - | TRBJ1-4
TGTGCCAGCAGCTTAGTTTTCGGGGGCACAGATACGCAGTATTTT | CASSLVFGGTDTQYF | TRBV11-3 | - | - | TRBJ2-3
TGTGCCAGCAGCTTAGATGGGCACACGCAGTATTTT | CASSLDGHTQYF | TRBV7-9 | - | - | TRBJ2-3
TGTGCCAGCAGTTCAGTACGATATTCACCCCTCCACTTT | CASSSVRYSPLHF | TRBV28 | - | few | TRBJ1-6
TGTGCCAGCAGTGCGTCAGGAGGGAACACTGAAGCTTTCTTT | CASSASGGNTEAFF | TRBV25-1 | - | - | TRBJ1-1
TGTGCCAGCAGCTTAGCGGCAGGGAACTATGGCTACACCTTC | CASSLAAGNYGYTF | TRBV7-2 | - | - | TRBJ1-2
TGCAGTGCTAGTCCCGGGGATAGTGAAAAACTGTTTTTT | CSASPGDSEKLFF | TRBV20-1 | - | - | TRBJ1-4
TGTGCCAGCCTCCGGGACGCAGGGTTTATGAACACTGAAGCTTTCTTT | CASLRDAGFMNTEAFF | TRBV5-8 | - | - | TRBJ1-1
TGTGCCAGCAGTTCCGGCTATGGCTACACCTTC | CASSSGYGYTF | TRBV12-3/TRBV12-4 | - | - | TRBJ1-2
TGTGCCAGTAGTCTCGACAGGGGGAAGGATTCACCCCTCCACTTT | CASSLDRGKDSPLHF | TRBV19 | TRBD1 | - | TRBJ1-6
TGTGCCAGCAGCAAAGGACCGGGGGGCATGTATGGGGAGCTGTTTTTT | CASSKGPGGMYGELFF | TRBV21-1 | - | - | TRBJ2-2
TGTGCCAGCAGCTTGGTTGTGGGGGCCGGTGGCTACACCTTC | CASSLVVGAGGYTF | TRBV5-6 | - | - | TRBJ1-2
TGTGCCAGCAGCTTAGCCGCAGGGGATAGCAATCAGCCCCAGCATTTT | CASSLAAGDSNQPQHF | TRBV7-6 | - | - | TRBJ1-5
TGTGCCAGCAGTTTAGAGCCGTTTGGCGGGATAGGTAATTCACCCCTCCACTTT | CASSLEPFGGIGNSPLHF | TRBV27 | - | - | TRBJ1-6
TGTGCCAGCTCGCGCGGGGGCCTCCAGACTGAAGCTTTCTTT | CASSRGGLQTEAFF | TRBV25-1 | - | few | TRBJ1-1
TGTGCCAGCAGCCAAGCGCGGTCAGCGGCCGGGAATTCACCCCTCCACTTT | CASSQARSAAGNSPLHF | TRBV3-1/TRBV3-2 | - | - | TRBJ1-6
TGCGCCAGCAGCGTAGCGGGAGGACGGAGCTCCTACAATGAGCAGTTCTTC | CASSVAGGRSSYNEQFF | TRBV5-1 | TRBD2 | - | TRBJ2-1
TGTGCCACCAGCGGGGACAGGGACTATGGCTACACCTTC | CATSGDRDYGYTF | TRBV15 | TRBD1 | - | TRBJ1-2
TGTGCCAGCAGCTTCGGGACAGTAGGAGGCTACACCTTC | CASSFGTVGGYTF | TRBV5-6 | TRBD1 | - | TRBJ1-2
TGTGCCAGCAGCTTAGCGGAGGACAGGGTTGGAAACACCATATATTTT | CASSLAEDRVGNTIYF | TRBV7-6 | TRBD1 | - | TRBJ1-3
TGTGCCAGCAGCTTAGTGGGGGGGGGCAATCAGCCCCAGCATTTT | CASSLVGGGNQPQHF | TRBV7-2 | - | - | TRBJ1-5
TGCAGCGTCTTACCGGGACTAGCGGCCCAAGAGACCCAGTACTTC | CSVLPGLAAQETQYF | TRBV29-1 | TRBD2 | - | TRBJ2-5
TGTGCCAGCTCGGGACTGCTAGCCAAAAACATTCAGTACTTC | CASSGLLAKNIQYF | TRBV19 | - | - | TRBJ2-4
TGTGCCAGCAGCTTCCCAGGTTTTGAAGCTTTCTTT | CASSFPGFEAFF | TRBV7-9 | - | - | TRBJ1-1